This record concerns one T cell receptor (beta chain) sequence. This specimen belongs to a study of blood T cell repertoires in COVID-19. Study in general: The analysed material was cDNA or gDNA that came from T cells, B-cell-depleted T cells, or PBMCs.

Only in-frame clones appear in the TCRdb table, and some are missing; sequencing was by immunoSEQ multiplex PCR. This sample carries about 98,000 clones, about 85% of them seen once, and the ten largest clones take 4% to 5.5%. Sequencing input: peripheral blood. This clonotype was obtained from a man aged 70 or older with acute or convalescent COVID-19.

The CDR3 reads CASSLLSASSYEQYV. The CDR3 DNA is TGTGCCAGCAGCCTTTTGAGCGCGTCGTCCTACGAGCAGTACGTC. V gene TRBV5-5 combines with J gene TRBJ2-7; D unclear. The CDR3 sequence is 15 residues long. CDR1 is SGHKS, CDR2 YYEKEE, per germline (reference sequence). V lost 4 bases and J lost 1, with 15 bases in between.